This TCR beta chain was recovered during a study of identical twins. Overall study findings and caveats: Twins shared out-of-frame alpha sequences with excess low generation probability. Cord blood beta clonotypes present at high abundance carried fewer insertions; no such pattern appeared in memory repertoires.

Germline CDR1 reads MDHEN; CDR2 reads SYDVKM. Trimming cost V 5 bases and J 4 bases, with 11 bases left between them. The CDR3 length is 13 residues. The table lists this clonotype with a few counts. No antigen is known for it. Donors were all healthy Caucasians. Each CDR3 protein is one row after TCRdb ran MiXCR on the 5' RACE reads. This table holds about 530,000 distinct CDR3 sequences, around 15% found once. These sequences were also reported in another study, on yellow fever vaccine responses in identical twins.

Sequencing was performed on CD4+ T cells sorted from blood. The chain recombines TRBV28 with TRBJ1-1; D ambiguous. This clonotype was sampled from a woman between 18 and 30 years old in good health. CDR3: CASSTLEVTEAFF. The CDR3 DNA is TGTGCCAGCAGTACCTTGGAGGTCACTGAAGCTTTCTTT.